This T cell receptor (beta chain) was sequenced for a study of beta chain features in type 1 diabetes. This clone was counted only a few times. Expressed TCRB transcripts were sequenced after all isolated RNA was converted to cDNA. The average read count of naive, central memory and regulatory T cell samples was approximately 3.5 million. Sequenced by immunoSEQ multiplex PCR; TCRdb stores in-frame clones only, minus some. The table includes about 350,000 clones, around a fifth detected once. Germline V gene sequence: CDR1 MNHEY, CDR2 SMNVEV (reference sequence). CDR3 length: 14 residues. The V and J ends lost 5 bases and 5 bases, in that order; junction bases with no gene match: 5. In total, each donor contributed a single heparinised blood draw that averaged about 120 mL. Stem cell-like memory, regulatory, central memory and naive CD4+ cells were sorted via CD45RO/CCR7/CD25/CD127/CD95/CD27.

The sequence derives from a woman under 30 in good health. Source material: naive CD4+ T cells from blood. The J gene is TRBJ2-3, the V gene TRBV27, with TRBD2 identical over 9 bases. The CDR3 nucleotides are TGTGCCAGCAGTCGGGGACTAGCAAGAGATACGCAGTATTTT. Translating gives CASSRGLARDTQYF.